The source of this T cell receptor (beta chain) is a study of blood T cell repertoires in COVID-19. This CDR3 contains 12 residues. V shed 0 bases and J shed 4 bases, with 3 bases lying between them. As processed by the authors: Estimation of nucleated cell counts was performed using reference gene primer amplification. The method was immunoSEQ multiplex PCR; TCRdb's version includes in-frame clones alone and lacks a portion of them. The DNA gave D and trimming, while V, J and clone size come from that table. Counted here are around 250,000 clones, 88% occurring once; the ten biggest clones make up 3.1%. Clinical histories supplied by participants themselves formed the basis of cohort assignment.

The chain employs TRBV23-1 and TRBJ1-1; D is undetermined. TRBV23-1 is recorded as an ORF, its role being uncertain. Input material: PBMCs or T cells enriched from blood (not recorded which). The sequence was obtained from a middle-aged woman who had been exposed to COVID-19. CDR3 loop: CASSQSSTEAFF. The CDR3 bases are TGCGCCAGCAGTCAATCCAGCACTGAAGCTTTCTTT.